A single sample gave rise to the 5 T cell receptor beta chains below, sequenced in a study of blood T cell repertoires in COVID-19. Only in-frame clones appear in the TCRdb table, and some are missing; sequencing was by immunoSEQ multiplex PCR. The repertoire consists of 150,000 to 200,000 clones, with 88% occurring once and the leading ten covering approximately 5.6%. Sequencing was performed on peripheral blood. The origin of the receptors is a middle-aged man with active or convalescent COVID-19.

The chain has TRBV4-1 and TRBJ2-7; 7 bases line up with TRBD1. V dropped 1 base and J dropped 4; count of bases not matched to a gene: 13. CDR1 is MGHRA and CDR2 is YSYEKL in the germline V gene. CDR3 length: 17 amino acids. DNA of the CDR3: TGCGCCAGCAGCCAAGCGGTGAACCCAGGGGGTGGTTACGAGCAGTACTTC. Protein: CASSQAVNPGGGYEQYF.

This chain links TRBV5-4 with TRBJ1-2, with 10 positions matching TRBD1. Germline V gene sequence: CDR1 SGHNT, CDR2 YYREEE (reference sequence). The CDR3 has 15 residues. The V gene end was trimmed by 4 bases and the J gene end by 4 bases; junction bases not matched to a gene: 7. CDR3 DNA sequence: TGTGCCAGCAGCAACGACAGGGGGCAGAGCTATGGCTACACCTTC. This codes for CASSNDRGQSYGYTF.

The chain links TRBV28 to TRBJ2-3, with TRBD2 matching 8 bases. Germline CDR1 MDHEN, CDR2 SYDVKM. The CDR3 is 15 residues long. V shed 1 base, J shed 5 bases, and the junction held 5 bases outside the gene matches. The CDR3 here is CASSLSSAGEDTQYF. DNA for the CDR3: TGTGCCAGCAGTTTATCCTCAGCGGGGGAAGATACGCAGTATTTT.

The V gene is TRBV29-1, the J gene TRBJ2-7; 10 bases agree with TRBD2. The CDR3 runs 14 residues. After removal of 2 bases from V and 6 bases from J, the junction contained 7 bases not matched to a gene. Germline CDR1 SQVTM, CDR2 ANQGSEA. The CDR3: CSVESAGGPGEQYF. In DNA, the CDR3 is TGCAGCGTTGAATCAGCGGGGGGGCCGGGCGAGCAGTACTTC.

This chain links TRBV4-2 with TRBJ1-4; a possible D gene is TRBD1 (6 bases). CDR1 is LGHNA and CDR2 is YNFKEQ in the germline V gene. The CDR3 is made up of 19 amino acids. Trimming cost V 0 bases and J 0 bases, with 17 bases left between them. Written as DNA, the CDR3 is TGTGCCAGCAGCCAAGATGATGGGGGACAACAAGCAACTAATGAAAAACTGTTTTTT. Protein sequence: CASSQDDGGQQATNEKLFF.